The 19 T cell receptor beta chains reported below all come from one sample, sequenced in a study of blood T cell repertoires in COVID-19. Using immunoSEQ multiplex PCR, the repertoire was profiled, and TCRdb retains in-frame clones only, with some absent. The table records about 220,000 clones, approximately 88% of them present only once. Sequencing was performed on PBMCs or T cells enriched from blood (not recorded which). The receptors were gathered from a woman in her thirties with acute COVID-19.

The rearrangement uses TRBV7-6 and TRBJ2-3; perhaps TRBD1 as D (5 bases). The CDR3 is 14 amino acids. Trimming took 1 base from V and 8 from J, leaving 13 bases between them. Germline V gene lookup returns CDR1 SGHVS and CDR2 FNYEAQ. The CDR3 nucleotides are TGTGCCAGCAGCTTAGGGGGCCTGGATCGTACGCAGTATTTT. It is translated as CASSLGGLDRTQYF.

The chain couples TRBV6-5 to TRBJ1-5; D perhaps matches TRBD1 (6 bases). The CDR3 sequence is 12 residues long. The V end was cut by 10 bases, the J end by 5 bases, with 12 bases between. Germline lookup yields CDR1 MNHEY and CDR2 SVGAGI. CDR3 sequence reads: CATRGTHQPQHF. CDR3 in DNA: TGTGCCACCAGGGGCACCCATCAGCCCCAGCATTTT.

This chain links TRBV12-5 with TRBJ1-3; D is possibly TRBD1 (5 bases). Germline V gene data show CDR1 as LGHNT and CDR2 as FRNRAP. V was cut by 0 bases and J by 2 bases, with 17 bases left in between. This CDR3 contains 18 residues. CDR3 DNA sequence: TGTGCTAGTGGTTTGGTTAACACATGGGACTCGACTGGAAACACCATATATTTT. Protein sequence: CASGLVNTWDSTGNTIYF.

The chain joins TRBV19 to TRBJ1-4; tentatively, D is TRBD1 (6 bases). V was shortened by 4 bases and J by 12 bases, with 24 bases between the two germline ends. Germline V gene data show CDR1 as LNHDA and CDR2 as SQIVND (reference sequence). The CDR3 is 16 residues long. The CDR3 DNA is TGTGCCAGTAGTACCGGGTGGGACACGAGGGCAACTGAACTGTTTTTT. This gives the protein CASSTGWDTRATELFF. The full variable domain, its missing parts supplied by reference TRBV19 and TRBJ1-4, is DGGITQSPKYLFRKEGQNVTLSCEQNLNHDAMYWYRQDPGQGLRLIYYSQIVNDFQKGDIAEGYSVSREKKESFPLTVTSAQKNPTAFYLCASSTGWDTRATELFFGSGTQLSVL.

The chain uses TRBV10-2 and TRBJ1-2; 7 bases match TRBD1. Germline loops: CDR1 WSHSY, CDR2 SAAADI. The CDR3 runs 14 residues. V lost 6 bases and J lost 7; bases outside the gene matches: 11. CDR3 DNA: TGCGCCAGCAGGAGGACAGGTGGAAGAGGTGGCTACACCTTC. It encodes CASRRTGGRGGYTF.

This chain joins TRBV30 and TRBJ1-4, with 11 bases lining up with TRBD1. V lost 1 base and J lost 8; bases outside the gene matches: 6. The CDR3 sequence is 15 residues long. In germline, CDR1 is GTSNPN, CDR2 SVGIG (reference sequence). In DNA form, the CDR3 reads TGTGCCTGGAGTGCCCCGGGACAGGGGGTGGAAAAACTGTTTTTT. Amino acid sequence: CAWSAPGQGVEKLFF.

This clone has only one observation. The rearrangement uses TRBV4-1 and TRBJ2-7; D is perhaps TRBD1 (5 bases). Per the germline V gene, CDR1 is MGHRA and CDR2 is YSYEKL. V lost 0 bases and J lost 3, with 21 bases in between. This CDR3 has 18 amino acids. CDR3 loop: CASSQDWPVGQTDYEQYF. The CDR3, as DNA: TGCGCCAGCAGCCAAGATTGGCCCGTGGGGCAGACTGACTACGAGCAGTACTTC.

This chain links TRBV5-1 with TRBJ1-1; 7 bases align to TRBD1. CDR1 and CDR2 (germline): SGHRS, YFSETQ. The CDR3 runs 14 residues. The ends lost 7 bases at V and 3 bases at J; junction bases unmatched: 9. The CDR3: CASHDPTGDTEAFF. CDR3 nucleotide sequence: TGCGCCAGCCACGATCCTACAGGGGACACTGAAGCTTTCTTT.

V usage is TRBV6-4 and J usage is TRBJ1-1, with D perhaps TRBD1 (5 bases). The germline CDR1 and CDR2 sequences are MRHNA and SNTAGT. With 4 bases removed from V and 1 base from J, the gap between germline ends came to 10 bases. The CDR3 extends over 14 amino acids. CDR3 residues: CASSADNWNTEAFF. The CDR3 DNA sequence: TGTGCCAGCAGTGCGGACAACTGGAACACTGAAGCTTTCTTT.

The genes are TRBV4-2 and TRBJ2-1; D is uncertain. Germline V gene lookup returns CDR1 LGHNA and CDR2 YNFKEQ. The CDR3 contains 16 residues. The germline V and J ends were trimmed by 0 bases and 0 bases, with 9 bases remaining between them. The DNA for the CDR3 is TGTGCCAGCAGCCAAGATATCCACAACTCCTACAATGAGCAGTTCTTC. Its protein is CASSQDIHNSYNEQFF.

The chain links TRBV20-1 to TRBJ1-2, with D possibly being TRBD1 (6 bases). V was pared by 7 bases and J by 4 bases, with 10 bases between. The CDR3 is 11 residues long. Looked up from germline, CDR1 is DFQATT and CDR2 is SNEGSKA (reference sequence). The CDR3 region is CSVQGVYGYTF. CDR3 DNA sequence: TGCAGTGTACAGGGAGTCTATGGCTACACCTTC.

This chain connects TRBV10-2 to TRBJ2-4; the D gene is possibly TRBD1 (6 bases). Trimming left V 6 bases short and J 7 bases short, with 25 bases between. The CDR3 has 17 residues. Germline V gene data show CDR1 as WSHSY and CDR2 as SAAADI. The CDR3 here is CASSDASGTIGGNIQYF. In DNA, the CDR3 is TGCGCCAGCAGCGACGCCTCCGGGACAATCGGCGGGAACATTCAGTACTTC.

For the CDR3, the DNA is TGTGCCAGCAGTGTCGAGGGTCCCCACACCGGGGAGCTGTTTTTT. This sequence encodes CASSVEGPHTGELFF. The rearrangement uses TRBV6-4 and TRBJ2-2, with a tentative D call TRBD2 (5 bases). The CDR3 covers 15 residues. The germline V and J ends were trimmed by 4 bases and 3 bases, with 12 bases remaining between them. CDR1 and CDR2 (germline): MRHNA, SNTAGT.

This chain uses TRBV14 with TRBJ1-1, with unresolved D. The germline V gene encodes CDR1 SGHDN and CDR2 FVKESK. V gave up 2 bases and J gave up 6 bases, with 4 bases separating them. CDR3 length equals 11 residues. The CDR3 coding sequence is TGTGCCAGCAGCCAACTCTCTGAAGCTTTCTTT. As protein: CASSQLSEAFF.

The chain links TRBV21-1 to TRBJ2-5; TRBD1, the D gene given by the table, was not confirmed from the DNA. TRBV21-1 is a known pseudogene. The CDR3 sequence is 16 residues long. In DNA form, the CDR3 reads TGTGCCAGCAGCAAATCGAGGCAGGGGGCGCGGGAGACCCAGTACTTC. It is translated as CASSKSRQGARETQYF.

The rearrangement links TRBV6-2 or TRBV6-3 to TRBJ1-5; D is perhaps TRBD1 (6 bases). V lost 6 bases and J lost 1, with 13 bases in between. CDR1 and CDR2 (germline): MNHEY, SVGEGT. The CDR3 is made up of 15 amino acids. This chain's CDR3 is CASSPAGTSNQPQHF. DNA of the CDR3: TGTGCCAGCAGCCCGGCCGGGACAAGCAATCAGCCCCAGCATTTT.

CDR3 residues: CASSSGISNQPQHF. The DNA for the CDR3 is TGTGCCAGCAGCTCCGGGATCAGCAATCAGCCCCAGCATTTT. This chain links TRBV5-6 with TRBJ1-5; no clear D. V lost 3 bases, J lost 1 base, and 8 bases lay in between. The germline gives CDR1 SGHDT, CDR2 YYEEEE. This CDR3 region has 14 residues.

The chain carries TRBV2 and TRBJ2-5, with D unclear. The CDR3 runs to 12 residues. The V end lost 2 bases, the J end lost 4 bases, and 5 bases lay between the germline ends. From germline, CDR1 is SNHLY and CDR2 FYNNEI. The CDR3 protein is CASSEFRETQYF. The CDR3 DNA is TGTGCCAGCAGTGAATTTCGAGAGACCCAGTACTTC.

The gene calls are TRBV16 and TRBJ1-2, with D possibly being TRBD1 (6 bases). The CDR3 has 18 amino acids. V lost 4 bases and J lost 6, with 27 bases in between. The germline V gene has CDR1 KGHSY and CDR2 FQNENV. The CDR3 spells CASSPQGSIFSPKDGYTF. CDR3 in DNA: TGTGCCAGCAGCCCCCAGGGGAGCATCTTTTCCCCCAAGGATGGCTACACCTTC.